Below are 18 T cell receptor beta chains sequenced from a single sample in a study of T cell repertoires in cytomegalovirus infection. TCRdb re-called the reads with MiXCR, one entry per CDR3 protein. The sample lists about 890,000 distinct CDR3 sequences; around 32% were seen once. Their specific antigens are unknown. Sequences were derived from cultured CD8+ T cells from PBMCs, sampled from culture after CMV antigen stimulation. Receptor source: a human donor in good health (CMV status not recorded). Some clones in this sample may be carry-over from other donors' samples.

This clonotype was detected many times. The CDR3 protein is CASSYPQAEQETQYF. CDR3 sequence (DNA): TGTGCCAGCAGCTACCCCCAGGCAGAGCAAGAGACCCAGTACTTC. This rearrangement joins TRBV7-2 to TRBJ2-5; D is uncertain. Germline CDR1 SGHTA, CDR2 FQGNSA. This CDR3 has 15 amino acids. V gave up 4 bases and J gave up 2 bases, with 14 bases separating them.

V gene TRBV7-6 combines with J gene TRBJ2-5; TRBD2 aligns across 7 bases. In germline, CDR1 is SGHVS, CDR2 FNYEAQ. The CDR3 is 16 residues long. Trimming cost V 4 bases and J 3 bases; bases outside gene matches: 11. Here the CDR3 DNA reads TGTGCCAGCAGCTCCCTCAAGCGGGGCCGCGAAGAGACCCAGTACTTC. It yields the protein CASSSLKRGREETQYF.

This clonotype occurred a few times. The J gene is TRBJ2-2, the V gene TRBV7-6, with D tentatively TRBD2 (5 bases). The CDR3 has 13 amino acids. CDR1 is SGHVS, CDR2 FNYEAQ, per germline. Trimming cost V 5 bases and J 6 bases, with 10 bases left between them. The CDR3 sequence is CASSHLAPGELFF. CDR3 sequence (DNA): TGTGCCAGCAGCCATCTAGCACCCGGGGAGCTGTTTTTT.

The V call is TRBV6-1, the J call TRBJ2-4; tentatively, D is TRBD1 (6 bases). Germline assignment: CDR1 MNHNS and CDR2 SASEGT. The CDR3 length is 19 residues. V was trimmed by 11 bases and J by 0 bases, leaving 29 bases between them. CDR3 in DNA: TGTGCCGCACAACTTACGCCCGGGACAAACATACTAGCCAAAAACATTCAGTACTTC. It specifies CAAQLTPGTNILAKNIQYF.

Only a few counts were recorded for this clonotype. The chain recombines TRBV19 with TRBJ1-1; no clear D gene. The CDR3 spans 14 residues. The V and J ends lost 3 bases and 0 bases respectively, with 8 bases between them. Germline loops: CDR1 LNHDA, CDR2 SQIVND (reference sequence). CDR3: CASSIAGLNTEAFF. The CDR3 nucleotides read TGTGCCAGTAGTATTGCAGGATTGAACACTGAAGCTTTCTTT.

This clonotype was counted only a few times. The rearrangement joins TRBV7-6 to TRBJ1-1; D is unresolved. The CDR3 runs 12 residues. With 5 bases removed from V and 6 bases from J, the gap between germline ends came to 10 bases. From germline, CDR1 is SGHVS and CDR2 FNYEAQ. CDR3 sequence (DNA): TGTGCCAGCAGCACGCAGGCCCCTGAAGCTTTCTTT. This gives the protein CASSTQAPEAFF. The whole variable domain, remainder taken from reference TRBV7-6 and TRBJ1-1, is GAGVSQSPRYKVTKRGQDVALRCDPISGHVSLYWYRQALGQGPEFLTYFNYEAQQDKSGLPNDRFSAERPEGSISTLTIQRTEQRDSAMYRCASSTQAPEAFFGQGTRLTVV.

Details on this clonotype: One end of the junction varies from germline; a read error may be responsible. V gene TRBV7-7 combines with J gene TRBJ2-7; 9 nucleotides line up with TRBD2. CDR1 is SSHAT, CDR2 FNYEAQ, per germline (reference sequence). The CDR3 is 15 amino acids. The CDR3 spells CASSLALSGGYEQYF. The CDR3 DNA is TGTGCTAGCAGCTTAGCCCTTAGCGGGGGCTACGAGCAGTACTTC.

This clonotype was observed many times. V gene TRBV7-8 combines with J gene TRBJ2-5; TRBD1 matches 9 bases. J lost 5 bases, V lost 3 bases, and 16 bases had no gene match. The CDR3 loop spans 18 amino acids. Germline V gene lookup returns CDR1 SGHVS and CDR2 FQNEAQ. This CDR3 reads CASSLGAPGTGSDETQYF. The CDR3 nucleotides are TGTGCCAGCAGCTTGGGAGCCCCCGGGACAGGGAGCGACGAGACCCAGTACTTC.

A few counts support this clonotype. The chain couples TRBV5-4 to TRBJ1-1; D gene ambiguous. This CDR3 comprises 13 residues. CDR1 is SGHNT and CDR2 is YYREEE in the germline V gene (reference sequence). The CDR3 is CLFGWPEDTEAFF. The CDR3 DNA is TGTCTCTTCGGGTGGCCGGAGGACACTGAAGCTTTCTTT.

The V gene is TRBV6-6, the J gene TRBJ1-1; 7 positions agree with TRBD1. This CDR3 spans 18 amino acids. V shed 2 bases, J shed 3 bases, and the junction held 15 bases outside the gene matches. The germline V gene encodes CDR1 MNHNY and CDR2 SVGAGI (reference sequence). CDR3 residues: CASSYPPDRFVGDTEAFF. Here the CDR3 DNA reads TGTGCCAGCAGTTACCCTCCGGACAGGTTCGTGGGTGACACTGAAGCTTTCTTT.

The sample holds a few counts of this clonotype. The genes are TRBV19 and TRBJ2-2; 7 bases align to TRBD1. Germline V CDR1 and CDR2: LNHDA, SQIVND (reference sequence). J gave up 6 bases and V 1 base, and 5 bases lay outside the gene matches. The CDR3 contains 15 residues. CDR3 residues: CASSIGQGISGELFF. CDR3 nucleotides: TGTGCCAGTAGTATAGGACAGGGAATATCCGGGGAGCTGTTTTTT.

The chain has TRBV5-1 and TRBJ2-1; no firm D call. Germline CDR1 is SGHRS and CDR2 is YFSETQ. The V and J ends lost 1 base and 4 bases respectively, with 21 bases between them. CDR3 size: 18 residues. The CDR3 loop reads CASSLSIWVDATYNEQFF. The CDR3, as DNA: TGCGCCAGCAGCTTGTCGATCTGGGTTGATGCTACGTACAATGAGCAGTTCTTC. The full variable domain, its missing parts supplied by reference TRBV5-1 and TRBJ2-1, is KAGVTQTPRYLIKTRGQQVTLSCSPISGHRSVSWYQQTPGQGLQFLFEYFSETQRNKGNFPGRFSGRQFSNSRSEMNVSTLELGDSALYLCASSLSIWVDATYNEQFFGPGTRLTVL.

As for this clonotype: A read error is possible here, since a much larger clone lies one base away. The chain couples TRBV12-3 or TRBV12-4 to TRBJ1-1; D call uncertain. The CDR3 runs 15 residues. The CDR3, as DNA: TGTGCCAACAGTCCTCAAGATAGGTGGGATACTGAAGCTTTCTTT. It translates to CANSPQDRWDTEAFF.

The chain has TRBV4-3 and TRBJ1-1, with a possible D match to TRBD1 (5 bases). CDR1 and CDR2 from the germline V gene are LGHNA and YSLEER. Trimming left V 0 bases short and J 0 bases short, with 20 bases between. The CDR3 is made up of 19 amino acids. CDR3 protein: CASSQDLVREGLMNTEAFF. CDR3 nucleotides: TGCGCCAGCAGCCAAGATTTAGTCAGAGAGGGGCTCATGAACACTGAAGCTTTCTTT.

Many counts were recorded for this clonotype. The CDR3 loop reads CASSRTPTGLGTEAFF. The CDR3 nucleotides read TGTGCCAGCAGTCGAACTCCGACAGGGCTTGGCACTGAAGCTTTCTTT. This rearrangement joins TRBV7-8 to TRBJ1-1; 7 bases match TRBD1. Germline CDR1 reads SGHVS; CDR2 reads FQNEAQ. Germline trimming cut 6 bases from V and 4 bases from J; bases unmatched to any gene: 14. This CDR3 region has 16 residues. Using reference TRBV7-8 and TRBJ1-1 for the parts outside the CDR3, the full variable domain is GAGVSQSPRYKVAKRGQDVALRCDPISGHVSLFWYQQALGQGPEFLTYFQNEAQLDKSGLPSDRFFAERPEGSVSTLKIQRTQQEDSAVYLCASSRTPTGLGTEAFFGQGTRLTVV.

The sample holds many counts of this clonotype. This rearrangement joins TRBV29-1 to TRBJ2-2, with TRBD1 as a possible D gene (5 bases). Germline assignment: CDR1 SQVTM and CDR2 ANQGSEA. V was cut by 6 bases and J by 0 bases, with 17 bases left in between. The CDR3 covers 16 residues. CDR3 DNA sequence: TGCAGCGTCCGGACACCACCGTTCCCGAACACCGGGGAGCTGTTTTTT. Translated, it gives CSVRTPPFPNTGELFF.

The gene calls are TRBV9 and TRBJ2-1; 10 bases line up with TRBD2. The CDR3 length is 16 residues. Germline CDR1 and CDR2: SGDLS and YYNGEE. The trim removed 0 bases at V and 7 bases at J, leaving 7 bases unmatched. The DNA for the CDR3 is TGTGCCAGCAGCGTAGGATTAGCGGGGGGATATAATGAGCAGTTCTTC. It specifies CASSVGLAGGYNEQFF.

The chain employs TRBV20-1 and TRBJ2-1; D unclear. The CDR3 is 13 amino acids. The V end lost 0 bases, the J end lost 14 bases, and 17 bases lay between the germline ends. In germline, CDR1 is DFQATT, CDR2 SNEGSKA (reference sequence). In DNA form, the CDR3 reads TGCAGTGCTAGAGATCTAAGGCTCTTTGGTGAGTTCTTC. Protein product: CSARDLRLFGEFF.